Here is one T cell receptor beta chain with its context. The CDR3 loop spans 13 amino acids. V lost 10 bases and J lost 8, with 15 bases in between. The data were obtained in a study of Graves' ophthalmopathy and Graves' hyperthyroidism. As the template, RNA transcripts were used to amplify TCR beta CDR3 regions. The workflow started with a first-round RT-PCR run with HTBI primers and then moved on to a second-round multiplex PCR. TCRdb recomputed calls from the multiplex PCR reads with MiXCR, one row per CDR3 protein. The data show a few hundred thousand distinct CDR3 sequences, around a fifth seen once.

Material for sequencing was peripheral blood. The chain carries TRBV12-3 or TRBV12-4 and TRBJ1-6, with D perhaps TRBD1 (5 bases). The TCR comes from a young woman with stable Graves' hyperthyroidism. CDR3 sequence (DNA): TGTGCCACCTCCCGCTCGGGGGATTCACCCCTCCACTTT. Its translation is CATSRSGDSPLHF.